This T cell receptor (beta chain) was retrieved from a study of Ad26.COV2.S vaccination and SARS-CoV-2 variants. After removal of 1 base from V and 8 bases from J, the junction contained 8 bases not matched to a gene. The germline V gene encodes CDR1 SGHAT and CDR2 FQNNGV. CDR3 length: 15 residues. Treatment defined: some 20 received Ad26.COV2.S at low or high dose, single or two shots; about 5 received placebo; per-sample allocation not given. At day 63 after the first vaccine or placebo injection, samples were drawn. Generated by immunoSEQ multiplex PCR, the TCRdb table keeps only in-frame clones and is missing some. This sample carries around 450,000 clones, about nine tenths of them seen once, and the ten largest clones take around 4.5%.

The source was peripheral blood, collected in a trial of Ad26.COV2.S vaccine versus placebo. The receptor's source is a person aged 18-65 years who received the Ad26.COV2.S COVID-19 vaccine or a placebo. The chain links TRBV11-2 to TRBJ2-1; 7 bases agree with TRBD2. CDR3 in amino acids: CASSLGGRGADEQFF. CDR3 sequence (DNA): TGTGCCAGCAGCTTAGGCGGGAGAGGGGCGGATGAGCAGTTCTTC. The whole variable domain, filled in from reference TRBV11-2 and TRBJ2-1, reads EAGVAQSPRYKIIEKRQSVAFWCNPISGHATLYWYQQILGQGPKLLIQFQNNGVVDDSQLPKDRFSAERLKGVDSTLKIQPAKLEDSAVYLCASSLGGRGADEQFFGPGTRLTVL.